These 23 T cell receptor beta chains were all obtained from the same sample, sequenced in a study of OX40 agonist ivuxolimab in advanced cancers. Data came from immunoSEQ multiplex PCR; TCRdb stores just in-frame clones and leaves some out. The sample contains 60,000 to 70,000 clones, about nine tenths of which appear only once. The specimen comprised CD4+ or CD8+ T cells sorted from blood, sampled in a trial of the OX40 agonist ivuxolimab. The receptors stem from an adult with an advanced solid tumor such as melanoma, head and neck, liver or kidney cancer.

V and J are TRBV29-1 and TRBJ1-4; D is ambiguous. Germline V gene data show CDR1 as SQVTM and CDR2 as ANQGSEA. The CDR3 totals 13 residues. Deletions cut 7 bases from V and 8 bases from J, with 17 bases between. CDR3 protein: CSARANLGEKLFF. The CDR3 DNA follows: TGCAGCGCAAGAGCCAACCTGGGAGAAAAACTGTTTTTT. The variable domain in full, with the rest retrieved from reference TRBV29-1 and TRBJ1-4, is SAVISQKPSRDICQRGTSLTIQCQVDSQVTMMFWYRQQPGQSLTLIATANQGSEATYESGFVIDKFPISRPNLTFSTLTVSNMSPEDSSIYLCSARANLGEKLFFGSGTQLSVL.

This clone was detected once. V usage is TRBV5-4 and J usage is TRBJ2-3, with 15 bases identical to TRBD2. The V gene's germline CDR1 is SGHNT and CDR2 YYREEE (reference sequence). The V segment lost 4 bases and the J segment 6 bases; nucleotides outside the gene matches: 3. This CDR3 contains 15 residues. As DNA, the CDR3 is TGTGCCAGCAGCCAAGGACTAGCGGGGGGGGATACGCAGTATTTT. This encodes CASSQGLAGGDTQYF.

The CDR3 DNA reads as TGTGCCAGCAGTGACCCGGACAAGAATGAGCAGTTCTTC. Translation: CASSDPDKNEQFF. This chain links TRBV6-1 with TRBJ2-1; D is perhaps TRBD1 (5 bases). In germline, CDR1 is MNHNS, CDR2 SASEGT. The CDR3 has 13 residues. V lost 3 bases and J lost 7, with 10 bases in between.

This clone was seen a handful of times. The V and J genes are TRBV5-1 and TRBJ1-1; TRBD1 is a possible D gene (5 bases). The CDR3 extends over 16 amino acids. V shed 0 bases and J shed 0 bases, with 12 bases lying between them. The germline CDR1 and CDR2 sequences are SGHRS and YFSETQ. The CDR3 DNA is TGCGCCAGCAGCTTGGAGGGGATATGGATGAACACTGAAGCTTTCTTT. Translation: CASSLEGIWMNTEAFF.

This chain connects TRBV7-2 to TRBJ2-7; D is perhaps TRBD1 (6 bases). Germline-derived CDR1 and CDR2 are SGHTA and FQGNSA. The CDR3 runs 14 residues. Between the trimmed V and J ends, which lost 5 bases and 2 bases, there was a span of 13 bases. The CDR3 nucleotides read TGTGCCAGCAGCCCACACAGGGAAGCCTACGAGCAGTACTTC. Its translation: CASSPHREAYEQYF.

V usage is TRBV4-1 and J usage is TRBJ2-5; 10 bases are a match to TRBD1. The germline gives CDR1 MGHRA, CDR2 YSYEKL. V dropped 1 base and J dropped 4; count of bases not matched to a gene: 6. The length of the CDR3 is 16 residues. This chain's CDR3 is CASSQAGQGRVETQYF. Here the CDR3 DNA reads TGCGCCAGCAGCCAAGCGGGACAGGGGAGAGTAGAGACCCAGTACTTC.

The J gene is TRBJ2-7, the V gene TRBV30; 7 bases are shared with TRBD2. The J segment lost 4 bases and the V segment lost 8 bases, leaving 5 bases of the junction unmatched. The CDR3 has 11 amino acids. Germline assignment: CDR1 GTSNPN and CDR2 SVGIG (reference sequence). The CDR3 loop reads CATSSGYEQYF. DNA for the CDR3: TGTGCCACCTCTAGCGGATACGAGCAGTACTTC.

The rearrangement joins TRBV28 to TRBJ1-5; no firm D call. CDR1 MDHEN and CDR2 SYDVKM come from the germline V gene. The CDR3 length is 15 residues. V lost 8 bases to trimming and J lost 0 bases, with 14 bases between them. The CDR3 loop reads CASVPGGDSNQPQHF. The CDR3 DNA reads as TGTGCCAGCGTACCGGGTGGGGATAGCAATCAGCCCCAGCATTTT.

This rearrangement joins TRBV28 to TRBJ2-2; TRBD1 is a possible D gene (5 bases). V lost 2 bases and J lost 0, with 13 bases in between. Per germline, CDR1 MDHEN and CDR2 SYDVKM. The CDR3 spans 17 residues. CDR3 amino acids: CASSLGLTGANTGELFF. The CDR3 DNA follows: TGTGCCAGCAGTTTAGGATTAACAGGTGCGAACACCGGGGAGCTGTTTTTT.

The chain has TRBV28 and TRBJ1-2, with D hard to call. V lost 6 bases, J lost 1 base, and 6 bases lay in between. The germline gives CDR1 MDHEN, CDR2 SYDVKM. The CDR3 is 12 residues long. The CDR3 coding sequence is TGTGCCAGCAGCGACCTTAACTATGGCTACACCTTC. Protein: CASSDLNYGYTF.

This clone turned up a few times. The chain couples TRBV6-1 to TRBJ2-2; the match to TRBD2 covers 9 bases. The CDR3 runs to 17 residues. Trimming cost V 4 bases and J 2 bases; bases outside gene matches: 8. The V gene's germline CDR1 is MNHNS and CDR2 SASEGT. CDR3 amino acids: CASSVLAGGGNTGELFF. The CDR3, as DNA: TGTGCCAGCAGTGTACTTGCGGGGGGGGGCAACACCGGGGAGCTGTTTTTT.

CDR3 DNA sequence: TGTGCCAGCTCACCTGAAACAACCGGGACAGATAATGAAAAACTGTTTTTT. The encoded protein is CASSPETTGTDNEKLFF. This rearrangement joins TRBV18 to TRBJ1-4; the match to TRBD1 covers 7 bases. The V gene's germline CDR1 is KGHSH and CDR2 LQKENI. The ends lost 3 bases at V and 4 bases at J; junction bases unmatched: 11. The CDR3 contains 17 residues.

The chain carries TRBV5-1 and TRBJ2-3; D is undetermined. The germline CDR1 and CDR2 sequences are SGHRS and YFSETQ. Deletions cut 1 base from V and 2 bases from J, with 8 bases between. The CDR3 sequence is 14 residues long. CDR3 sequence (DNA): TGCGCCAGCAGCTTGTCGGACGTCACAGATACGCAGTATTTT. Protein sequence: CASSLSDVTDTQYF.

V and J are TRBV21-1 and TRBJ1-5. TRBV21-1 is marked as a pseudogene. The CDR3 length is 16 residues. CDR3 coding DNA: TGTGCCAGCAGCAAAGCGCTTTCAGGGACCAATCAGCCCCAGCATTTT. It specifies CASSKALSGTNQPQHF.

This clone was seen a handful of times. CDR3 nucleotide sequence: TGTGCCAGCAGCCAGAGACAGGTTTTTGATACGCAGTATTTT. It codes for CASSQRQVFDTQYF. The chain has TRBV14 and TRBJ2-3; perhaps TRBD1 as D (6 bases). With 3 bases removed from V and 6 bases from J, the gap between germline ends came to 13 bases. The CDR3 totals 14 residues. Germline assignment: CDR1 SGHDN and CDR2 FVKESK.

The chain joins TRBV7-2 to TRBJ1-3, with a possible D match to TRBD1 (6 bases). The V end was cut by 4 bases, the J end by 0 bases, with 22 bases between. Germline CDR1 reads SGHTA; CDR2 reads FQGNSA. The CDR3 runs to 19 residues. CDR3 protein: CASSSRHRDKRLSGNTIYF. The CDR3 coding sequence is TGTGCCAGCAGCTCTAGACACCGGGACAAGCGCCTCTCTGGAAACACCATATATTTT. Complete variable domain (other parts from reference TRBV7-2 and TRBJ1-3): GAGVSQSPSNKVTEKGKDVELRCDPISGHTALYWYRQSLGQGLEFLIYFQGNSAPDKSGLPSDRFSAERTGGSVSTLTIQRTQQEDSAVYLCASSSRHRDKRLSGNTIYFGEGSWLTVV.

This chain uses TRBV19 with TRBJ2-3; 8 nucleotides align to TRBD1. With V trimmed by 6 bases and J by 3 bases, 8 bases remained unmatched. The CDR3 totals 15 residues. The germline gives CDR1 LNHDA, CDR2 SQIVND (reference sequence). CDR3 loop: CASSWTGKRTDTQYF. The CDR3, as DNA: TGTGCCAGTAGCTGGACAGGGAAGCGGACAGATACGCAGTATTTT.

This chain joins TRBV28 and TRBJ1-4; D is unresolved. Trimming pared 5 bases from V and 5 bases from J, leaving 9 bases between. The germline gives CDR1 MDHEN, CDR2 SYDVKM. The CDR3 is made up of 13 amino acids. The CDR3, as DNA: TGTGCCAGCAGTCTGGACCGAAATGAAAAACTGTTTTTT. Its protein is CASSLDRNEKLFF.

This chain joins TRBV5-1 and TRBJ2-7, with unresolved D. The CDR3 has 15 residues. With 0 bases removed from V and 0 bases from J, the gap between germline ends came to 10 bases. The V gene's germline CDR1 is SGHRS and CDR2 YFSETQ. CDR3 sequence (DNA): TGCGCCAGCAGCTTGGGAGCCGGTAGCTCCTACGAGCAGTACTTC. Its translation: CASSLGAGSSYEQYF.

This chain uses TRBV6-5 with TRBJ2-7; no definite D call. This CDR3 is built from 11 residues. Germline CDR1 reads MNHEY; CDR2 reads SVGAGI. The germline V and J ends were trimmed by 7 bases and 2 bases, with 6 bases remaining between them. The CDR3 protein is CASKKAYEQYF. The CDR3 region has the DNA TGTGCCAGCAAAAAGGCCTACGAGCAGTACTTC.

V is TRBV11-2 and J is TRBJ1-3; D gene ambiguous. From germline, CDR1 is SGHAT and CDR2 FQNNGV. This CDR3 spans 15 amino acids. The V gene lost 1 base and the J gene lost 2 bases, with 9 bases spanning the gap. The CDR3 DNA is TGTGCCAGCAGCTTAGTGCCGGGGACTGGAAACACCATATATTTT. This sequence encodes CASSLVPGTGNTIYF.

J is TRBJ2-1 and V is TRBV28; TRBD2 agrees at 10 bases. Losses at the gene ends were 9 bases for V and 4 bases for J; bases not matched to a gene: 15. Per germline, CDR1 MDHEN and CDR2 SYDVKM. The CDR3 spans 17 residues. CDR3 nucleotide sequence: TGTGCCAGTCTTGGCGGGGGAGCGGGAGGGGGTTACAATGAGCAGTTCTTC. Amino acid sequence: CASLGGGAGGGYNEQFF.

For the CDR3, the DNA is TGTGCCAGCAGTTTAAGGTTTGAAGCTTTCTTT. Residues: CASSLRFEAFF. The chain employs TRBV28 and TRBJ1-1, with D unclear. The germline V gene encodes CDR1 MDHEN and CDR2 SYDVKM. Trimming cost V 2 bases and J 7 bases, with 5 bases left between them. The CDR3 is made up of 11 amino acids.